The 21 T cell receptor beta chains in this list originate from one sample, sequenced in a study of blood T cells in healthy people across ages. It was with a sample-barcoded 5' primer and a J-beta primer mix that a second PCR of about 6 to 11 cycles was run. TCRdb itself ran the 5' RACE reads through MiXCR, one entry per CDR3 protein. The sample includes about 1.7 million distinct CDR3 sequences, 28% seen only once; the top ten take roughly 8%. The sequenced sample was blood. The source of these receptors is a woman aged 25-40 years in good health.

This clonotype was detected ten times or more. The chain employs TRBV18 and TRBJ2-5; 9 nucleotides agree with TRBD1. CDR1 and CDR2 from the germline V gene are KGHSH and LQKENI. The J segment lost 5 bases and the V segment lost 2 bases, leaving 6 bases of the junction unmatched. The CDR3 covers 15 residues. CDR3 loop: CASSPTGTGSETQYF. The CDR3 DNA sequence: TGTGCCAGCTCACCAACAGGGACAGGGTCGGAGACCCAGTACTTC.

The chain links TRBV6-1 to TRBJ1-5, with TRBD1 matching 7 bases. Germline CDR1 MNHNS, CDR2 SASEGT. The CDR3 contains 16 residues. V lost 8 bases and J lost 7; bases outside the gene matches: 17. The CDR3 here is CASGIGMVGTVQPQHF. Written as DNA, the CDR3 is TGTGCCAGCGGGATCGGTATGGTTGGGACAGTACAGCCCCAGCATTTT.

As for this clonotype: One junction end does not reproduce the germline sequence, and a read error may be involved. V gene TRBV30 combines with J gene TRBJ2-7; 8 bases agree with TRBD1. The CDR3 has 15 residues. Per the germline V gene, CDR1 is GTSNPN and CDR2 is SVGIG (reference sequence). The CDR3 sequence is CAWSMAGGFSYELYF. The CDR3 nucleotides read TGTGCCTGGAGTATGGCAGGGGGCTTCTCCTACGAGCTGTACTTC.

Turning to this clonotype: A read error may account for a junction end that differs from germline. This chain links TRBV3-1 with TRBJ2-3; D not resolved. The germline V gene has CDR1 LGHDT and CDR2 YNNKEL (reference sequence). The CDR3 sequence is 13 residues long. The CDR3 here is CASSHQIADMQYF. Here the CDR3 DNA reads TGTGCCAGCAGCCATCAGATCGCAGATATGCAGTATTTT.

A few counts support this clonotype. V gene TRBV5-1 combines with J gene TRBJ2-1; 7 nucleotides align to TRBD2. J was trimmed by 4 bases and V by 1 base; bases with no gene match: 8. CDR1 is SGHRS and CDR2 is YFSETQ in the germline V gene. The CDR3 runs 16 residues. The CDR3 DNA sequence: TGCGCCAGCAGCTTGTCGAGCGGGGCCCTATACAATGAGCAGTTCTTC. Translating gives CASSLSSGALYNEQFF.

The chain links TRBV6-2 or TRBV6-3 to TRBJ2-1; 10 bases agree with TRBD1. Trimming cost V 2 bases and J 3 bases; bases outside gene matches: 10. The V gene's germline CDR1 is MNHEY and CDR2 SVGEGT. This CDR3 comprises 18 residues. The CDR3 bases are TGTGCCAGCAGTTACCCTTCCACCGGGACAGGGGTCTACAATGAGCAGTTCTTC. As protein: CASSYPSTGTGVYNEQFF.

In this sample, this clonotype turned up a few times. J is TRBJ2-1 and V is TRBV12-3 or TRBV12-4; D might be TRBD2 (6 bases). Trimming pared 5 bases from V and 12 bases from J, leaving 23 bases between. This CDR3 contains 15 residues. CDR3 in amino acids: CASSVGRDSLLGQFF. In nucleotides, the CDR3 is TGTGCCAGCAGTGTTGGCCGGGACTCCCTGTTGGGGCAGTTCTTC.

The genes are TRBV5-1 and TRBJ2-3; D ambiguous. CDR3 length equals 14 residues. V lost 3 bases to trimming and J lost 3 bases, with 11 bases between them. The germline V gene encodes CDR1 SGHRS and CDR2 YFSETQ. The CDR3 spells CASSSGSNTDTQYF. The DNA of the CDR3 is TGCGCCAGCAGCTCGGGTTCTAATACAGATACGCAGTATTTT.

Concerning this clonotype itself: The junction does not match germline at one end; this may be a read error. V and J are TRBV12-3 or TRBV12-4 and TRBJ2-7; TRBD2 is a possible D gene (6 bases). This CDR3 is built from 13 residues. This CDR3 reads CASSLGTTYELYF. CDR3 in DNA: TGTGCCAGCAGTTTAGGGACTACTTACGAGCTGTACTTC.

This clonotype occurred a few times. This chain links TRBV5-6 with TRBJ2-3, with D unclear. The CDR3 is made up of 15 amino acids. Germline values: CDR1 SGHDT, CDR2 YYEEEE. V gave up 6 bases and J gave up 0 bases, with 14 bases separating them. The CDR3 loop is CASNPDSSSTDTQYF. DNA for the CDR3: TGTGCCAGCAATCCTGACTCATCTAGCACAGATACGCAGTATTTT.

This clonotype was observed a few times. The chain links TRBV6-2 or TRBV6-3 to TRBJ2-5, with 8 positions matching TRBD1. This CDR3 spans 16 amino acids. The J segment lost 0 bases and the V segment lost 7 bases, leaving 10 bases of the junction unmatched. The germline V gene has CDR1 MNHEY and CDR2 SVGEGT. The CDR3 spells CASTRTGQGYQETQYF. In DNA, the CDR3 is TGTGCCAGCACCAGAACCGGACAGGGATACCAAGAGACCCAGTACTTC.

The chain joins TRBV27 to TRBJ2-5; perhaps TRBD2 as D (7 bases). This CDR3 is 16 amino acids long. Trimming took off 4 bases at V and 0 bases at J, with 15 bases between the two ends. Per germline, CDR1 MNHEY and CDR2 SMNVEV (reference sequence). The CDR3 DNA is TGTGCCAGCAGTTCATGGGGGGGGGCCGACCAAGAGACCCAGTACTTC. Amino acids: CASSSWGGADQETQYF.

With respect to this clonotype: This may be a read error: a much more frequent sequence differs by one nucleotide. The CDR3 nucleotides read TGTGCCAGCAGCTTAGACCGGGGGGCGGCCTTCGAGCAGTACTTC. This codes for CASSLDRGAAFEQYF. This chain joins TRBV7-9 and TRBJ2-5; possible D gene TRBD2, 7 bases. The end of the DNA fits TRBJ2-7 better, so the J call may be wrong. The germline V gene encodes CDR1 SEHNR and CDR2 FQNEAQ (reference sequence). The CDR3 runs to 15 residues.

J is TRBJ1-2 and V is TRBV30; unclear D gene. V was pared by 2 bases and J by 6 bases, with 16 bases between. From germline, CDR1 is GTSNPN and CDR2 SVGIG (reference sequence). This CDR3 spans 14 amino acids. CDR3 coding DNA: TGTGCCTGGAGTCTTGGACCGGGCGGGGATGGCTACACCTTC. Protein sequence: CAWSLGPGGDGYTF.

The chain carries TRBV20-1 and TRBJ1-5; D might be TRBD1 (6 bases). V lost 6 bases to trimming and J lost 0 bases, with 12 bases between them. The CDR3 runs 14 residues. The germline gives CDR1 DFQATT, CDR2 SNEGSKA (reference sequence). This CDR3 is CSARKTGSNQPQHF. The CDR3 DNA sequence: TGCAGTGCCAGAAAGACAGGTAGCAATCAGCCCCAGCATTTT.

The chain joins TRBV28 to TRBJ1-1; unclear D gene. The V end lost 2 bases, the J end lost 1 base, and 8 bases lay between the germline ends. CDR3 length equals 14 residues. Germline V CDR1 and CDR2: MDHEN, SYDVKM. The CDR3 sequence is CASSLRSPNTEAFF. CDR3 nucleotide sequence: TGTGCCAGCAGTTTAAGGTCTCCGAACACTGAAGCTTTCTTT.

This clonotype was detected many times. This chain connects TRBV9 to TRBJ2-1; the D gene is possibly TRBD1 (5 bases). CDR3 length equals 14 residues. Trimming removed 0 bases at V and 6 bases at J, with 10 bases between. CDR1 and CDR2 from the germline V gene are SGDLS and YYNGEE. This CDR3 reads CASSVEGARNEQFF. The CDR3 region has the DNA TGTGCCAGCAGCGTAGAAGGGGCTCGCAATGAGCAGTTCTTC.

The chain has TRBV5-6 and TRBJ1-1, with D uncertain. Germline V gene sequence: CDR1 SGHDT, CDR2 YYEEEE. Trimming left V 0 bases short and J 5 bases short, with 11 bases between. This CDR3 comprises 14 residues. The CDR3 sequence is CASSLAGEGTEAFF. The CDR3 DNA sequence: TGTGCCAGCAGCTTGGCGGGTGAAGGGACTGAAGCTTTCTTT.

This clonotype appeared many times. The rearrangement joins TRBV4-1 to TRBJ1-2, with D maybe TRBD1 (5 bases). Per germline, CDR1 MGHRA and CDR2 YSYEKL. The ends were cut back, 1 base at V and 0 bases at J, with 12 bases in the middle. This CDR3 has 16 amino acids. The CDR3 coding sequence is TGCGCCAGCAGCCAAGTCGTCAGGGTAACTAACTATGGCTACACCTTC. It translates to CASSQVVRVTNYGYTF.

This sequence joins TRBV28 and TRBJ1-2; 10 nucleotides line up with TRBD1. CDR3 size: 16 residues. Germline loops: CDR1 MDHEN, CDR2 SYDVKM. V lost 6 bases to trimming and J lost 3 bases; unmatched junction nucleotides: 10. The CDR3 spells CASSLSGTGEDYGYTF. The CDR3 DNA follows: TGTGCCAGCAGCCTATCCGGGACAGGGGAGGACTATGGCTACACCTTC.

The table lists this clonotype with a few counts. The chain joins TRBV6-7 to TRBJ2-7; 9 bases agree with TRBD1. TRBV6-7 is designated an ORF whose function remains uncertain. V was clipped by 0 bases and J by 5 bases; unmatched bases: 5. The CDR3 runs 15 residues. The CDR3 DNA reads TGTGCCAGCAGTTACTCCCCGGGACAGGGAAACGAGCAGTACTTC. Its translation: CASSYSPGQGNEQYF.